The clone carrying this T cell receptor beta chain was detected ten times or more. The source of the sample is a study of T cells in Graves' hyperthyroidism and ophthalmopathy. V lost 5 bases and J lost 2; bases outside the gene matches: 12. This CDR3 has 17 residues. CDR1 and CDR2 (germline): MNHEY, SMNVEV (reference sequence). Researchers took RNA transcripts and amplified the TCR beta CDR3 regions from them. The HTBI primer set served for first-round RT-PCR of the TCR CDR3. TCRdb reprocessed the multiplex PCR reads with MiXCR, giving one entry per CDR3 protein. Found here are fewer than 750,000 distinct CDR3 sequences, around 15% of them singletons; the top ten hold 9.5% to 15%.

This clonotype originated in a woman in her forties or fifties with Graves' ophthalmopathy. Sequencing was performed on blood. This sequence joins TRBV27 and TRBJ2-5; 9 nucleotides align to TRBD1. The CDR3 nucleotides are TGTGCCAGCAGTCCGGGGACAGGGTTGACTCGGCAAGAGACCCAGTACTTC. It yields the protein CASSPGTGLTRQETQYF.